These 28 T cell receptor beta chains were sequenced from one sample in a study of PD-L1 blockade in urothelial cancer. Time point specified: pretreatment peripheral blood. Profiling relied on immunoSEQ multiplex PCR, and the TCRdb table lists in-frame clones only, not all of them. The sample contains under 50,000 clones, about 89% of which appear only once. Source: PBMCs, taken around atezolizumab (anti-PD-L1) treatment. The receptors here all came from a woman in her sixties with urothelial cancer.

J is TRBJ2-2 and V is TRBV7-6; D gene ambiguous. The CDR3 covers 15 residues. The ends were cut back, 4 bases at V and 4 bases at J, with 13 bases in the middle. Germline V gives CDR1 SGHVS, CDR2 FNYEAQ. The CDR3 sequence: CASSSELVLTGELFF. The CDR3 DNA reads TGTGCCAGCAGCTCAGAATTGGTCCTCACCGGGGAGCTGTTTTTT.

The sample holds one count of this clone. This CDR3 reads CASSRQSSYNSPLHF. The DNA of the CDR3 is TGTGCCAGCAGCAGACAGAGCTCCTATAATTCACCCCTCCACTTT. The rearrangement uses TRBV6-4 and TRBJ1-6; TRBD1 might be the D (5 bases). V shed 6 bases and J shed 0 bases, with 9 bases lying between them. The CDR3 extends over 15 amino acids. Germline-derived CDR1 and CDR2 are MRHNA and SNTAGT.

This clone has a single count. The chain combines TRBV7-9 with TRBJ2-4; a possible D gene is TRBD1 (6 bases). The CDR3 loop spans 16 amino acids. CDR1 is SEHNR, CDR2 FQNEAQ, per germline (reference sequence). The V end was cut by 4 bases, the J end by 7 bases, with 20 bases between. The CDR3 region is CASSSRQERWENIQYF. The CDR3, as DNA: TGTGCCAGCAGCTCGAGACAGGAAAGATGGGAGAACATTCAGTACTTC.

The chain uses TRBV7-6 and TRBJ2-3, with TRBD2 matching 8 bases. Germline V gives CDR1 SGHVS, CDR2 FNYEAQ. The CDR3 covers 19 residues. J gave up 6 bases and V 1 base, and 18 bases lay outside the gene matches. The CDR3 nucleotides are TGTGCCAGCAGCTTAGTTTTTAAAGGGTCGCGTAGCGGGGTTGATACGCAGTATTTT. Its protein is CASSLVFKGSRSGVDTQYF.

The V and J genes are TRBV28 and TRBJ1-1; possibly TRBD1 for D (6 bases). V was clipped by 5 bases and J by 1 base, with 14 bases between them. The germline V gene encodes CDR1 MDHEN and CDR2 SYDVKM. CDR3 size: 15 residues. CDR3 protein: CASSRWTVKNTEAFF. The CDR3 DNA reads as TGTGCCAGCAGTAGGTGGACAGTAAAGAACACTGAAGCTTTCTTT.

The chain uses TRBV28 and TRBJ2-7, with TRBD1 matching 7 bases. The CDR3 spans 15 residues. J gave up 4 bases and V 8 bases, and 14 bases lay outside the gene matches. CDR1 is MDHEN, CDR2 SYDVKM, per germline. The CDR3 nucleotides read TGTGCCAGCCGGGACAGCCAACCGAAAACTTACGAGCAGTACTTC. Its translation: CASRDSQPKTYEQYF.

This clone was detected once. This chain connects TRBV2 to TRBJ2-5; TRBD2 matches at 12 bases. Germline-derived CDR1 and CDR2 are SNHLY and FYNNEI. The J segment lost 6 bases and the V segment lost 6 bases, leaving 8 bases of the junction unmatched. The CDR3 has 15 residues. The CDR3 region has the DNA TGTGCCAGCAGGAGAACTAGCGGGGGGACCAAGACCCAGTACTTC. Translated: CASRRTSGGTKTQYF.

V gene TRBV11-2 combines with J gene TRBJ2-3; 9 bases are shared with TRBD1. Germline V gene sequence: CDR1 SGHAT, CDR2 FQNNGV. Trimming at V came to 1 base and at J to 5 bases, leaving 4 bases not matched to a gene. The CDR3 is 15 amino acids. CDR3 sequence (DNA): TGTGCCAGCAGCTTAGGACAGGGGGGACAAGATACGCAGTATTTT. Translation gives CASSLGQGGQDTQYF.

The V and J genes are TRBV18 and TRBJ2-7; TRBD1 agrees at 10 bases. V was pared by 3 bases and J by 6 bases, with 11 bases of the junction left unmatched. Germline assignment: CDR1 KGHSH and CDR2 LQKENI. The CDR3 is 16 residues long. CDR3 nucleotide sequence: TGTGCCAGCTCACCGATAAACGGACAGGGGGGCGGCGAGCAGTACTTC. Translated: CASSPINGQGGGEQYF. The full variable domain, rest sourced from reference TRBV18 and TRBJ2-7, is NAGVMQNPRHLVRRRGQEARLRCSPMKGHSHVYWYRQLPEEGLKFMVYLQKENIIDESGMPKERFSAEFPKEGPSILRIQQVVRGDSAAYFCASSPINGQGGGEQYFGPGTRLTVT.

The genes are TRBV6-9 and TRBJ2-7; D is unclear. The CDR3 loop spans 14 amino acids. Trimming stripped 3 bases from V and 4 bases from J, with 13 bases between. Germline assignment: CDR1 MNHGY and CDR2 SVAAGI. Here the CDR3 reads CASSYGSTNYEQYF. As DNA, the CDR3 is TGTGCCAGCAGTTACGGGTCCACGAATTACGAGCAGTACTTC.

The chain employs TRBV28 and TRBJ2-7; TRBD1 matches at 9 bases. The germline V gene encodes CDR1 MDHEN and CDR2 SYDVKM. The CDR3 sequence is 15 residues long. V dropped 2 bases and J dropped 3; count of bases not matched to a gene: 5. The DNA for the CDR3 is TGTGCCAGCAGTTTAGGGGGACAGGGTCACTACGAGCAGTACTTC. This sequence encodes CASSLGGQGHYEQYF.

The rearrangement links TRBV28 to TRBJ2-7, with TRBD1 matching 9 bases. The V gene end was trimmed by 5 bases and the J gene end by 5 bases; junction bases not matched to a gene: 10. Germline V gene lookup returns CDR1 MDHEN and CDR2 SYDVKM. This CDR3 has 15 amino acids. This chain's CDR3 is CASSATGTGNDEQYF. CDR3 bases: TGTGCCAGCAGTGCCACCGGGACAGGGAACGACGAGCAGTACTTC.

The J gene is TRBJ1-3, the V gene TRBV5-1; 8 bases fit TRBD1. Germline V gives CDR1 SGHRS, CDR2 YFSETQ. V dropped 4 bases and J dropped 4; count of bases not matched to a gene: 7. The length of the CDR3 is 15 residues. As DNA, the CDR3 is TGCGCCAGCAGCCGCGGCCGGGACAGGGGAAACACCATATATTTT. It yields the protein CASSRGRDRGNTIYF.

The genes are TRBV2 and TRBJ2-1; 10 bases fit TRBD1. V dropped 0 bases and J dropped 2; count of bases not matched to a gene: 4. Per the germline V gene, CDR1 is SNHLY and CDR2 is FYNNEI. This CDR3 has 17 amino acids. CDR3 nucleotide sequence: TGTGCCAGCAGTGAAGCCTTGGGACAGGGGACCTACAATGAGCAGTTCTTC. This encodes CASSEALGQGTYNEQFF.

The DNA for the CDR3 is TGTGCCAGCACACCGAAGGCACAGGACTATGGCTACACCTTC. Translation: CASTPKAQDYGYTF. The rearrangement uses TRBV7-2 and TRBJ1-2, with a possible D match to TRBD1 (5 bases). Germline V gives CDR1 SGHTA, CDR2 FQGNSA. Deletions cut 7 bases from V and 3 bases from J, with 15 bases between. CDR3 length: 14 amino acids. Looking up the rest from reference TRBV7-2 and TRBJ1-2 gives the full variable domain: GAGVSQSPSNKVTEKGKDVELRCDPISGHTALYWYRQSLGQGLEFLIYFQGNSAPDKSGLPSDRFSAERTGGSVSTLTIQRTQQEDSAVYLCASTPKAQDYGYTFGSGTRLTVV.

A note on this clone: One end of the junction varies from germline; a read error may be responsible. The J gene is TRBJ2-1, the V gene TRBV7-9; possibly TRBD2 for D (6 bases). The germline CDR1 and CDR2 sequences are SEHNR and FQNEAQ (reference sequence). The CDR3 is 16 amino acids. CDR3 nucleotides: TGTGCCAGCAGCCTAGCTCCGCGGCGGAGGGAAAATGAGCAGTTCTTC. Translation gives CASSLAPRRRENEQFF.

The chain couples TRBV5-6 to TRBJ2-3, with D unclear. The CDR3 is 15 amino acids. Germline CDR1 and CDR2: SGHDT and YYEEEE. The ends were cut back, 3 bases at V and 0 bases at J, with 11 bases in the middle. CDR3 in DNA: TGTGCCAGCAGCTCCTTGCGGTCTAGCACAGATACGCAGTATTTT. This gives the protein CASSSLRSSTDTQYF.

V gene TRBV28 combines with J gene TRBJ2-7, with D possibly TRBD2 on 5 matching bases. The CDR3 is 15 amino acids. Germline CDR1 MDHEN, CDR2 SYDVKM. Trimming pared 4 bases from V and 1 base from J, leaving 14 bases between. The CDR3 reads CASSSSGIASYEQYF. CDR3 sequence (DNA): TGTGCCAGCAGTTCCTCCGGGATTGCTTCCTACGAGCAGTACTTC.

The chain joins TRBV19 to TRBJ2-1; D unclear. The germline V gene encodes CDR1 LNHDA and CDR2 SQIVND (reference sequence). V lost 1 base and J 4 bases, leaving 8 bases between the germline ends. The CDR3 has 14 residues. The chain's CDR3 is CASSIGVTYNEQFF. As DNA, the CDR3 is TGTGCCAGTAGTATAGGAGTGACTTACAATGAGCAGTTCTTC. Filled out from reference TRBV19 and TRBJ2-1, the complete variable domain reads DGGITQSPKYLFRKEGQNVTLSCEQNLNHDAMYWYRQDPGQGLRLIYYSQIVNDFQKGDIAEGYSVSREKKESFPLTVTSAQKNPTAFYLCASSIGVTYNEQFFGPGTRLTVL.

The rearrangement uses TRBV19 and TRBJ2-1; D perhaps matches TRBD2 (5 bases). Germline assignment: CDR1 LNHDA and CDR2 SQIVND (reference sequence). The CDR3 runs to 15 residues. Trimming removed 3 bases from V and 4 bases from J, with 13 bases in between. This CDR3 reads CASSMVASVYNEQFF. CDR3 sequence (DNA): TGTGCCAGTAGTATGGTAGCGTCTGTTTACAATGAGCAGTTCTTC.

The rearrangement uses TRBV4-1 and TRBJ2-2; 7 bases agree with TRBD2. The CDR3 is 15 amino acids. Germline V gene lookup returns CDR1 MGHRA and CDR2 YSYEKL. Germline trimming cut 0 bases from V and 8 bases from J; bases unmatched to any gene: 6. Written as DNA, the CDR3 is TGCGCCAGCAGCCAAGATCTTCGGGGGGTTGGGGAGCTGTTTTTT. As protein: CASSQDLRGVGELFF.

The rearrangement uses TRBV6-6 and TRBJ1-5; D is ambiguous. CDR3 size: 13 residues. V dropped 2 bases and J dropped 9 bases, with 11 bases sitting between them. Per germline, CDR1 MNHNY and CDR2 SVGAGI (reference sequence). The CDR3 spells CASSYALGGPQHF. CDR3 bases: TGTGCCAGCAGTTACGCTCTCGGAGGGCCCCAGCATTTT.

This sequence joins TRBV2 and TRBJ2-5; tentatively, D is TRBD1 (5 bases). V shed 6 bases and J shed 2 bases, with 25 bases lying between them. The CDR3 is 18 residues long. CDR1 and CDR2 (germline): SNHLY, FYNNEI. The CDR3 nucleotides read TGTGCCAGCAGCGGCCGGCCTTCACGCTCAGGGATTCAAGAGACCCAGTACTTC. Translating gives CASSGRPSRSGIQETQYF.

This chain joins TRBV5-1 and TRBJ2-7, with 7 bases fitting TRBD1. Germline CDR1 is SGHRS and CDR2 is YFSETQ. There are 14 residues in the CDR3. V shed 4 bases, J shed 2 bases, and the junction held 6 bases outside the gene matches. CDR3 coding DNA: TGCGCCAGCAGCGATGGGACAGCTACCTACGAGCAGTACTTC. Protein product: CASSDGTATYEQYF.

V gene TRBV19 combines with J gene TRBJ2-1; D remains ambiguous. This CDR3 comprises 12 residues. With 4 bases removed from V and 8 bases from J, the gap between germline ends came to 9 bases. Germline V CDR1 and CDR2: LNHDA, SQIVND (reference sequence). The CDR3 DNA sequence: TGTGCCAGTAGTAGGGTACGGGATGAGCAGTTCTTC. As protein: CASSRVRDEQFF.

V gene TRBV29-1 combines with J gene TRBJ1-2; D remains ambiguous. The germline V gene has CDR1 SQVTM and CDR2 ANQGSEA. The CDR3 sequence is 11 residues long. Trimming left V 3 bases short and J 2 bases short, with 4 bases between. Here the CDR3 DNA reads TGCAGCGTTGACAGAAACTATGGCTACACCTTC. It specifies CSVDRNYGYTF.

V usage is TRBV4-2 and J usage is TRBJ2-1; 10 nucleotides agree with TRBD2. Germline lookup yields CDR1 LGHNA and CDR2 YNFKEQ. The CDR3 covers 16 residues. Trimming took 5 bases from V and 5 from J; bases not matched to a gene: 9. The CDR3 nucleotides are TGTGCCAGCAGCGAGGCCCTAGCGGGAGTCAACAATGAGCAGTTCTTC. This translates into CASSEALAGVNNEQFF.

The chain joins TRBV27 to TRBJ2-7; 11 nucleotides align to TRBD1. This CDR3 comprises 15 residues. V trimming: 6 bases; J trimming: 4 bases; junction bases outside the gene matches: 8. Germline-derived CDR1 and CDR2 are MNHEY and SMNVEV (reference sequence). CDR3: CASRGTGGLGYEQYF. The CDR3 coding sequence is TGTGCCAGCAGAGGGACAGGGGGTCTTGGGTACGAGCAGTACTTC.